This T cell receptor (beta chain) was sequenced in a study of blood T cell repertoires in COVID-19. Study background: The United States, Italy and Spain supplied acute and convalescent COVID-19 samples.

The assay was immunoSEQ multiplex PCR, and TCRdb's table has in-frame clones only and misses some. The table records about 260,000 clones, roughly 79% of them present only once. This CDR3 is built from 16 residues. Trimming removed 1 base from V and 5 bases from J; junction bases left unmatched: 10. CDR1 and CDR2 from the germline V gene are LGHDT and YNNKEL (reference sequence). The rearrangement links TRBV3-1 (or the pseudogene TRBV3-2) to TRBJ2-7, with 8 bases identical to TRBD1. This receptor was taken from a woman aged 80 or older with acute or convalescent COVID-19. What was sequenced was peripheral blood. The CDR3 here is CASSQGGQGRVNEQYF. The CDR3 coding sequence is TGTGCCAGCAGCCAAGGTGGACAGGGTCGCGTAAACGAGCAGTACTTC.